The entry below describes one T cell receptor (beta chain). This sample was included in a study of technical replicates of blood from a few donors. Assay: immunoSEQ multiplex PCR; the TCRdb copy retains only in-frame clones and omits some. The data hold 75,000 to 90,000 clones, with roughly 94% observed a single time. Trimming shortened V by 10 bases and J by 13 bases, and 14 bases separated the two germline ends. CDR1 is ENHRY, CDR2 SYGVKD, per germline. The CDR3 covers 10 residues. This chain links TRBV10-3 with TRBJ2-1, with D perhaps matching TRBD2 (6 bases). The sequencing sample was made of T cells isolated from PBMCs. This clonotype was sampled from a human donor in good health. In DNA form, the CDR3 reads TGTGCCAGCGGGGACTCCCACCAGTTCTTC. Translation gives CASGDSHQFF.